A single sample is the source of the 25 T cell receptor beta chains below, sequenced in a study of blood T cell repertoires in COVID-19. Some clones are missing from TCRdb's copy, which holds only in-frame ones; the method was immunoSEQ multiplex PCR. Of 90,000 to 150,000 clones listed, 65% to 90% were seen once; the top ten hold roughly 10%. The sample taken for sequencing was peripheral blood. Receptors were obtained from a man aged 80 or over with acute or convalescent COVID-19.

This clone was observed a few times. The chain is built from TRBV3-1 (or the pseudogene TRBV3-2) and TRBJ1-2, with 8 bases that match TRBD1. This CDR3 spans 14 amino acids. Germline V gene data show CDR1 as LGHDT and CDR2 as YNNKEL (reference sequence). V was pared by 0 bases and J by 5 bases, with 2 bases of the junction left unmatched. CDR3 protein: CASSQDRGQYGYTF. CDR3 nucleotide sequence: TGTGCCAGCAGCCAAGACAGGGGGCAGTATGGCTACACCTTC.

V usage is TRBV6-1 and J usage is TRBJ1-1; D not resolved. The germline V and J ends were trimmed by 1 base and 1 base, with 7 bases remaining between them. The V gene's germline CDR1 is MNHNS and CDR2 SASEGT. The CDR3 extends over 14 amino acids. As DNA, the CDR3 is TGTGCCAGCAGTGAAGGGCGGGCGAACACTGAAGCTTTCTTT. Translated, it gives CASSEGRANTEAFF.

This rearrangement joins TRBV21-1 to TRBJ1-1; whether TRBD1, the table's D call, matches the DNA was not checked. TRBV21-1 is a pseudogene. The CDR3 is 14 residues long. The CDR3 DNA follows: TGTGCCAGCGCCACAGGGTCCATGAACACTGAAGCTTTCTTT. This translates into CASATGSMNTEAFF.

The CDR3 DNA follows: TGTGCCAGCAGCGTAGGACCCGTTGCATACACCCTGCGGGACACTGAAGCTTTCTTT. Protein sequence: CASSVGPVAYTLRDTEAFF. This chain uses TRBV9 with TRBJ1-1, with D unresolved. The ends were cut back, 0 bases at V and 3 bases at J, with 24 bases in the middle. The CDR3 has 19 residues. Looked up from germline, CDR1 is SGDLS and CDR2 is YYNGEE.

V is TRBV28 and J is TRBJ1-1, with D possibly matching TRBD1 (6 bases). CDR1 and CDR2 (germline): MDHEN, SYDVKM. CDR3 length equals 13 residues. V lost 7 bases, J lost 6 bases, and 15 bases lay in between. The CDR3 DNA is TGTGCCAGCACCAGACAGGCTAACGCTGAAGCTTTCTTT. This translates into CASTRQANAEAFF.

The chain links TRBV6-5 to TRBJ1-2; D unresolved. The V end was cut by 6 bases, the J end by 4 bases, with 15 bases between. The germline gives CDR1 MNHEY, CDR2 SVGAGI. The CDR3 sequence is 14 residues long. CDR3 amino acids: CASSQREGGYGYTF. CDR3 DNA: TGTGCCAGCAGCCAGCGGGAGGGCGGCTATGGCTACACCTTC.

The chain is built from TRBV5-1 and TRBJ1-1; 11 bases line up with TRBD1. V trimming: 0 bases; J trimming: 11 bases; junction bases outside the gene matches: 9. Germline assignment: CDR1 SGHRS and CDR2 YFSETQ. This CDR3 comprises 15 residues. The CDR3 DNA follows: TGCGCCAGCAGCTTGGTGGGACAGGGGGGACACAGGGCTTTCTTT. Amino acids: CASSLVGQGGHRAFF.

The V gene is TRBV6-1, the J gene TRBJ1-6; 8 bases map to TRBD1. V shed 4 bases and J 7 bases; nucleotides not matched to a gene: 9. Germline CDR1 is MNHNS and CDR2 is SASEGT. The CDR3 consists of 16 residues. CDR3 amino acids: CASSAVDRGQNSPLHF. The CDR3, as DNA: TGTGCCAGCAGTGCCGTCGACAGGGGTCAAAATTCACCCCTCCACTTT.

The rearrangement links TRBV5-1 to TRBJ2-3; possibly TRBD2 for D (6 bases). This CDR3 has 13 amino acids. Germline V gene data show CDR1 as SGHRS and CDR2 as YFSETQ. V lost 5 bases and J lost 4, with 11 bases in between. This chain's CDR3 is CASRRGRADTQYF. DNA of the CDR3: TGCGCCAGCAGGCGGGGACGGGCAGATACGCAGTATTTT.

This clone appeared a few times. This rearrangement joins TRBV5-4 to TRBJ1-1, with D uncertain. Germline assignment: CDR1 SGHNT and CDR2 YYREEE (reference sequence). The ends were cut back, 1 base at V and 0 bases at J, with 7 bases in the middle. CDR3 length: 14 amino acids. The CDR3 DNA reads TGTGCCAGCAGCTTGACAATCATGAACACTGAAGCTTTCTTT. It yields the protein CASSLTIMNTEAFF.

This clone was recorded once. The V call is TRBV7-3, the J call TRBJ2-3, with D perhaps matching TRBD1 (6 bases). Deletions cut 5 bases from V and 2 bases from J, with 17 bases between. This CDR3 region has 16 residues. Germline V gene data show CDR1 as SGHTA and CDR2 as FQGTGA. CDR3 in DNA: TGTGCCAGCAGCCCTGGGGGCGCGGAGCCCACAGATACGCAGTATTTT. Protein sequence: CASSPGGAEPTDTQYF.

V usage is TRBV5-1 and J usage is TRBJ1-3, with 9 bases fitting TRBD1. This CDR3 is 17 amino acids long. Germline V gene sequence: CDR1 SGHRS, CDR2 YFSETQ. Trimming removed 4 bases from V and 2 bases from J; junction bases left unmatched: 10. The chain's CDR3 is CASSQAGTGLTGNTIYF. The CDR3 DNA sequence: TGCGCCAGCAGCCAAGCCGGGACAGGGTTAACTGGAAACACCATATATTTT.

This clone was seen only once. The J gene is TRBJ2-2, the V gene TRBV11-2, with TRBD2 matching 15 bases. The CDR3 is 17 residues long. V lost 3 bases and J lost 4; bases outside the gene matches: 3. Germline CDR1 reads SGHAT; CDR2 reads FQNNGV. Here the CDR3 reads CASSLPGLAGGTGELFF. The CDR3 coding sequence is TGTGCCAGCAGCTTGCCGGGACTAGCGGGAGGCACCGGGGAGCTGTTTTTT.

The chain is built from TRBV27 and TRBJ1-6; TRBD1 is a possible D gene (5 bases). Trimming shortened V by 5 bases and J by 7 bases, and 12 bases separated the two germline ends. This CDR3 has 14 residues. From germline, CDR1 is MNHEY and CDR2 SMNVEV (reference sequence). The CDR3 nucleotides are TGTGCCAGCAGTCCGGGGACTTCAAATTCACCCCTCCACTTT. Residues: CASSPGTSNSPLHF.

V and J are TRBV7-2 and TRBJ2-5; 12 nucleotides line up with TRBD2. J gave up 5 bases and V 5 bases, and 9 bases lay outside the gene matches. Germline V gene sequence: CDR1 SGHTA, CDR2 FQGNSA. The CDR3 has 16 amino acids. CDR3 DNA: TGTGCCAGCAGCCAAAGACTAGCGGGAGTCGGTGAGACCCAGTACTTC. Its protein product is CASSQRLAGVGETQYF.

The V call is TRBV6-2 or TRBV6-3, the J call TRBJ1-1; 7 bases fit TRBD1. CDR1 MNHEY and CDR2 SVGEGT come from the germline V gene. Trimming removed 5 bases from V and 4 bases from J; junction bases left unmatched: 4. The CDR3 loop spans 13 amino acids. CDR3 residues: CASSRQGVTEAFF. CDR3 in DNA: TGTGCCAGCAGTCGACAGGGAGTCACTGAAGCTTTCTTT.

The chain couples TRBV10-3 to TRBJ1-4; D is unresolved. The CDR3 has 14 amino acids. Trimming left V 10 bases short and J 3 bases short, with 15 bases between. Germline V gene sequence: CDR1 ENHRY, CDR2 SYGVKD. The CDR3 DNA sequence: TGTGCCACCGGCGGAAGTCCCGCTAATGAAAAACTGTTTTTT. Translation: CATGGSPANEKLFF.

This chain links TRBV7-9 with TRBJ1-1, with a weak D call TRBD1 (5 bases). The germline CDR1 and CDR2 sequences are SEHNR and FQNEAQ (reference sequence). Deletions cut 5 bases from V and 1 base from J, with 14 bases between. This CDR3 comprises 15 residues. CDR3 sequence reads: CASSGRQSGNTEAFF. The CDR3 DNA reads as TGTGCCAGCAGCGGTAGACAGTCAGGGAACACTGAAGCTTTCTTT.

The rearrangement links TRBV27 to TRBJ2-2, with a possible D match to TRBD1 (5 bases). Trimming shortened V by 5 bases and J by 4 bases, and 11 bases separated the two germline ends. The CDR3 loop spans 14 amino acids. CDR1 and CDR2 (germline): MNHEY, SMNVEV (reference sequence). CDR3 in amino acids: CASSGAGITGELFF. The CDR3 region has the DNA TGTGCCAGCAGTGGGGCAGGGATCACCGGGGAGCTGTTTTTT.

This clone was observed a single time. The V call is TRBV5-1, the J call TRBJ1-1; D is perhaps TRBD1 (5 bases). The V end lost 4 bases, the J end lost 0 bases, and 10 bases lay between the germline ends. Germline loops: CDR1 SGHRS, CDR2 YFSETQ. The CDR3 has 14 amino acids. CDR3 DNA sequence: TGCGCCAGCAGCGGCGGGACGCTGAACACTGAAGCTTTCTTT. Its protein product is CASSGGTLNTEAFF.

The chain recombines TRBV7-2 with TRBJ1-4; a weak D match, TRBD1 (5 bases). In germline, CDR1 is SGHTA, CDR2 FQGNSA. Trimming shortened V by 1 base and J by 5 bases, and 8 bases separated the two germline ends. The CDR3 loop spans 14 amino acids. CDR3 bases: TGTGCCAGCAGCTTAGGCAGGGAAAATGAAAAACTGTTTTTT. The encoded protein is CASSLGRENEKLFF.

The rearrangement joins TRBV5-1 to TRBJ2-5, with 7 bases lining up with TRBD2. V dropped 4 bases and J dropped 2; count of bases not matched to a gene: 8. Germline V CDR1 and CDR2: SGHRS, YFSETQ. The CDR3 runs 15 residues. The CDR3 loop reads CASSSNRGVQETQYF. The CDR3 DNA sequence: TGCGCCAGCAGCAGTAACCGGGGGGTTCAAGAGACCCAGTACTTC.

The CDR3 DNA reads as TGTGCCACCAGTGATTCGACTAGCGGGGGGGGGTACAATGAGCAGTTCTTC. Translated, it gives CATSDSTSGGGYNEQFF. The V gene is TRBV24-1, the J gene TRBJ2-1, with 14 bases that match TRBD2. Trimming cost V 2 bases and J 4 bases; bases outside gene matches: 3. CDR1 and CDR2 from the germline V gene are KGHDR and SFDVKD. The CDR3 consists of 17 residues.

This clone was observed a single time. This sequence joins TRBV7-3 and TRBJ2-1, with D possibly matching TRBD1 (5 bases). CDR3 length: 12 amino acids. Germline CDR1 SGHTA, CDR2 FQGTGA. Trimming removed 6 bases at V and 9 bases at J, with 12 bases between. The CDR3 DNA reads as TGTGCCAGCAGATCGCAGGGTGGTGAGCAGTTCTTC. As protein: CASRSQGGEQFF.

A single count supports this clone. This chain links TRBV28 with TRBJ2-5, with 10 bases aligning to TRBD1. V lost 5 bases and J lost 1; bases outside the gene matches: 7. The CDR3 loop spans 16 amino acids. Germline values: CDR1 MDHEN, CDR2 SYDVKM. The CDR3 DNA reads TGTGCCAGCAGTCGGTGGACAGGGGGAGGCCAAGAGACCCAGTACTTC. Translating gives CASSRWTGGGQETQYF.